This T cell receptor (beta chain) was profiled in a study of T-cell memory formation after mild COVID-19 (dated by TCRdb to the early 2020s). Regarding the research as a whole: Most TCR sequence clusters were specific to one of the two donors. In two donors, T-cell clones that expanded and contracted after mild COVID-19 were followed by sequencing TCRalpha and TCRbeta repertoires longitudinally. The cohort was made up of two young adult volunteers, one female and one male, who were previously healthy.

The paper as a whole reports these results and caveats: Balanced CD4/CD8 phenotypes were observed for clones contracting from day 15 to 85, whereas a bias towards CD4+ was observed for a second wave of clones expanding from day 15 to 37. Contracting CD4+ clones were found mainly in CM and EM memory subsets, while CD8+ clones were enriched in EMRA. Some responding clones were found in pre-infection memory, which suggests that pre-existing cross-reactive memory T cells took part in the SARS-CoV-2 response. Only a couple of mild cases were covered by the study, and larger cohorts that include severe cases with pre-infection samples were considered necessary. Whether the second-wave clones peaking on day 37 were SARS-CoV-2 specific was not confirmed.

Concerning this clonotype: Its binding antigen is unknown. Base qualities were left out, and no much larger clone turns up one base away.

The instrument given in TCRdb is Illumina NovaSeq 6000. Using 5'RACE with constant-segment primers, TCRalpha and TCRbeta cDNA libraries were constructed, with sample barcodes and unique molecular identifiers added in the process. Trizol reagent was used to extract RNA from every sample. The libraries were amplified in two PCR steps, and the second step added a second sample barcode and Illumina TruSeq adapters. The libraries were sequenced on an Illumina NovaSeq using 2 x 150 bp paired-end reads. The authors' pipeline ran thus. Demultiplexing of reads and collapsing into UMI-guided consensus sequences were performed with migec v1.2.7. Using mixcr v2.1.11, UMI consensuses were aligned to TRA and TRB V and J templates and then assembled into clonotypes. Expanded or contracted clonotypes were those called significant by both edgeR and NoisET, with noise models trained on biological replicates. For edgeR calls, a false discovery rate-adjusted p below 0.01 and a log2 fold-change threshold of 1 were applied. PCA with hierarchical clustering of max-normalized trajectories of the 1000 most abundant clonotypes was used as exploratory dynamics analysis. Separately sequenced CD4+ and CD8+ repertoires were used to assign the CD4 or CD8 phenotype of responding clones. TCRdb took the public reads, trimmed them with fastp at Q25, ran MiXCR for clone calling and kept in-frame beta chains. A single entry per CDR3 protein holds the most common genes and DNA from its merged rows. None of the V and J calls come from the authors' own analysis; TCRdb made them. The sample includes about 170,000 distinct CDR3 sequences, with roughly 13% observed a single time. More than 3% of the sample is taken by the ten largest.

CDR1 is given as LGHNT and CDR2 as FRNRAP, both from the germline V gene. The CDR3 holds 11 amino acids from the cysteine to the valine. Here the CDR3 DNA is all that survives: 33 bases in frame from base 1. V is cut by 4 bases and J by 2 bases, and the space between the germline ends is 3 bases. Ficoll-Paque density gradient centrifugation was used to isolate PBMCs. The chain links TRBV12-5 with TRBJ2-7; the D gene lacks a confident call. Sequenced material: PBMCs or a T cell subset sorted from them (not recorded which). This receptor was identified in a man between 18 and 29 years old who had mild COVID-19 (a few samples of this study predate the infection). The sample titles of this study are shuffled in the database, so cell type and time point are left out; the donor was told from shared clones. The CDR3 amino acid sequence is: CASGSAYEQYV. The DNA is as follows: TGTGCTAGTGGTTCGGCCTACGAGCAGTACGTC.